This T cell receptor beta chain was documented in a study of T cell repertoires in cytomegalovirus infection. As for the study in general: Matching HLA type, along with CMV infection, was indicated by public TCR beta signatures.

TCRdb re-called the reads with MiXCR, one entry per CDR3 protein. The sample carries approximately 500,000 distinct CDR3 sequences, approximately 10% recorded once. The study's findings and limits: Of the TCR beta families, the public ones yielded a cumulative frequency that identified carriers of CMV plus the relevant HLA.

Comment on this clonotype: Antigen: not known.

The CDR3 has 14 residues. J lost 5 bases, V lost 5 bases, and 6 bases had no gene match. CDR1 is SEHNR, CDR2 FQNEAQ, per germline (reference sequence). The chain is built from TRBV7-9 and TRBJ1-2; 9 bases agree with TRBD1. The origin of this receptor is a human donor in good health (CMV status not recorded). Some clones in this sample may be carry-over from other donors' samples. Sequences were obtained from PBMCs. The CDR3 is CASSPSGQGYGYTF. The CDR3 DNA reads TGTGCCAGCAGCCCGAGTGGACAGGGGTATGGCTACACCTTC.